This T cell receptor (beta chain) came from a study of blood T cells in healthy people across ages. Germline V gene sequence: CDR1 LGHDT, CDR2 YNNKEL (reference sequence). The CDR3 contains 15 residues. V lost 5 bases and J lost 4; bases outside the gene matches: 5. A second roughly 6 to 11 cycle PCR used barcoded and J-beta primers. MiXCR, run by TCRdb on the 5' RACE reads, gives a single entry per CDR3 protein. The profile shows 1.5 million to 2 million distinct CDR3 sequences, roughly 32% of them singletons. V is TRBV3-1 and J is TRBJ1-5, with 10 bases aligning to TRBD1. The TCR sequence derives from a woman aged 25-40 years in good health. The sequenced sample was blood. The CDR3: CASSTRQGANQPQHF. CDR3 nucleotides: TGTGCCAGCAGCACCCGACAGGGGGCGAATCAGCCCCAGCATTTT. Looking up the rest from reference TRBV3-1 and TRBJ1-5 gives the full variable domain: DTAVSQTPKYLVTQMGNDKSIKCEQNLGHDTMYWYKQDSKKFLKIMFSYNNKELIINETVPNRFSPKSPDKAHLNLHINSLELGDSAVYFCASSTRQGANQPQHFGDGTRLSIL.